This paragraph reports one T cell receptor (beta chain). This sample is part of a study of blood T cell repertoires in COVID-19. Study overall: The United States, Italy and Spain supplied acute and convalescent COVID-19 samples. PBMCs, B-cell-depleted T cells, or T cells provided the cDNA or gDNA that made up the material.

Original methodology: Nucleated cell number was recorded as an estimate derived from reference gene primer amplification. Profiled with immunoSEQ multiplex PCR; TCRdb holds only in-frame clones, not every one. The V and J calls and the clone size are those of that table, but D and trimming were determined from the DNA. This table holds about 170,000 clones, roughly 87% found once. Trimming removed 7 bases from V and 2 bases from J; junction bases left unmatched: 10. The germline V gene encodes CDR1 SQVTM and CDR2 ANQGSEA. The CDR3 has 15 amino acids. V gene TRBV29-1 combines with J gene TRBJ2-2; 7 bases agree with TRBD1. Sequenced: peripheral blood. The sequence came from a woman in her forties or fifties with acute or convalescent COVID-19. DNA of the CDR3: TGCAGCGCAAACAGACAGGGCCTTAACACCGGGGAGCTGTTTTTT. Its protein is CSANRQGLNTGELFF.